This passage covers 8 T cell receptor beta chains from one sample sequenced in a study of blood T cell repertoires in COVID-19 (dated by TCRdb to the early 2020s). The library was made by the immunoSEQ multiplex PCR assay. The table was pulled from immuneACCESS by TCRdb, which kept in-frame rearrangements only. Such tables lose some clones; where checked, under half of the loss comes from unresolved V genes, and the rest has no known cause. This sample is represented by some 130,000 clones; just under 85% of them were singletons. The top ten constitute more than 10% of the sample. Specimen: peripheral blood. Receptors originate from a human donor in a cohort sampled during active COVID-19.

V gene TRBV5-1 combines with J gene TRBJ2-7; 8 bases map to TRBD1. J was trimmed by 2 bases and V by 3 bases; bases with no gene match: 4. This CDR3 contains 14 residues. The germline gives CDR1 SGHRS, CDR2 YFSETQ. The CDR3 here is CASSWGQDPYEQYF. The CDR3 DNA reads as TGCGCCAGCAGCTGGGGACAGGACCCCTACGAGCAGTACTTC.

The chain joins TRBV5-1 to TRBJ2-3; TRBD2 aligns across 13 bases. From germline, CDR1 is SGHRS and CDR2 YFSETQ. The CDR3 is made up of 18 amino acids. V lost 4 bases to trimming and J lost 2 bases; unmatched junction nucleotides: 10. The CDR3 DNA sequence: TGCGCCAGCAGCCTCCGGATGGGACTAGCGGGGTCCACAGATACGCAGTATTTT. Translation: CASSLRMGLAGSTDTQYF. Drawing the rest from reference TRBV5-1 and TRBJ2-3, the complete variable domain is KAGVTQTPRYLIKTRGQQVTLSCSPISGHRSVSWYQQTPGQGLQFLFEYFSETQRNKGNFPGRFSGRQFSNSRSEMNVSTLELGDSALYLCASSLRMGLAGSTDTQYFGPGTRLTVL.

The CDR3 sequence: CAWSPLLRGNTEAFF. The CDR3 DNA reads TGTGCCTGGAGCCCCCTCTTAAGAGGGAACACTGAAGCTTTCTTT. The chain carries TRBV30 and TRBJ1-1; unclear D gene. Germline CDR1 is GTSNPN and CDR2 is SVGIG (reference sequence). CDR3 size: 15 residues. With 3 bases removed from V and 1 base from J, the gap between germline ends came to 15 bases.

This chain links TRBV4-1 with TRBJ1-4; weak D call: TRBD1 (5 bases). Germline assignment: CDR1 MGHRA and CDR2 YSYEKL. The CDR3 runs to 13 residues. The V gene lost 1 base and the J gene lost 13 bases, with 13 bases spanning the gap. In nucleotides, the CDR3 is TGCGCCAGCAGCCAAGCCGGCGGGGCTAGACTGTTTTTT. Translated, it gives CASSQAGGARLFF.

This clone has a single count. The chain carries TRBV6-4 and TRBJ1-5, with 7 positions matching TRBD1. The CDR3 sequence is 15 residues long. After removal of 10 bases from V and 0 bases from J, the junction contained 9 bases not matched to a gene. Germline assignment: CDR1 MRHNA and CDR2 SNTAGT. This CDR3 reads CAKRTGTDSNQPQHF. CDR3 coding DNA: TGTGCCAAGAGGACCGGGACAGATAGCAATCAGCCCCAGCATTTT.

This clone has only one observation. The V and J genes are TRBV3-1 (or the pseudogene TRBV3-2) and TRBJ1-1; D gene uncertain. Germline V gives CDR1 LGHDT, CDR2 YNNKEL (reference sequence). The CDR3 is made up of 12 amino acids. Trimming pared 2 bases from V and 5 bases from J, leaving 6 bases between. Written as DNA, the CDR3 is TGTGCCAGCAGCCAATATAATACTGAAGCTTTCTTT. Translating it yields CASSQYNTEAFF.

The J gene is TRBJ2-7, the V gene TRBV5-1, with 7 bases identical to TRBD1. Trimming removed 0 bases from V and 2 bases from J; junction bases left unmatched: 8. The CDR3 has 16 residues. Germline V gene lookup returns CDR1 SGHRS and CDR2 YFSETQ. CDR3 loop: CASSLVANRGPYEQYF. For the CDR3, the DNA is TGCGCCAGCAGCTTGGTGGCCAACAGGGGCCCCTACGAGCAGTACTTC.

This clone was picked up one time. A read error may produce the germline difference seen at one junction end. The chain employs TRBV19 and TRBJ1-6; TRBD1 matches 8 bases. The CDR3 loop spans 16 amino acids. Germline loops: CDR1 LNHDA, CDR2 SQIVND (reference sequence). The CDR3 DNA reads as TGTGCCAGTAGTCTAGAGGGGCAGGGGGCTTGGTCACCCCTCCACTTT. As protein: CASSLEGQGAWSPLHF.